The rows below give T cell receptor beta chains drawn from one sample of a study of cytomegalovirus exposure and HLA in healthy donors. Data came from immunoSEQ multiplex PCR; TCRdb stores just in-frame clones and leaves some out. The repertoire holds about 130,000 clones, with almost 85% as singletons. The material sequenced was PBMCs. These receptors all come from a man aged 25 to 40 in good health and CMV-seropositive. Both conserved end residues are part of each CDR3. D genes are given only for firm matches. The size of a clone is reported for some rows only, either as once, few or many, or as a class for expanded clones.

CDR3 DNA: TGTGCCAGCAGGGCACGGACTAGCGGGGGGAGAGAGACCCAGTACTTC
CDR3 protein: CASRARTSGGRETQYF
J gene: TRBJ2-5
D gene: TRBD2
clone size: once
V gene: TRBV2

CDR3 DNA: TGTGCCAGCAGCACAGGCGGGGGAATCACAGATACGCAGTATTTT
CDR3 protein: CASSTGGGITDTQYF
J gene: TRBJ2-3
D gene: TRBD2
clone size: NA
V gene: TRBV6-5

CDR3 DNA: TGTGCCAGCAGCCCAGTTCCCGGGGGCACAGATACGCAGTATTTT
CDR3 protein: CASSPVPGGTDTQYF
J gene: TRBJ2-3
D gene: NA
clone size: once
V gene: TRBV7-3

CDR3 DNA: TGTGCCAGCAGCTCCCCCCGGGACACCTTCTACGAGCAGTACTTC
CDR3 protein: CASSSPRDTFYEQYF
J gene: TRBJ2-7
D gene: NA
clone size: NA
V gene: TRBV7-3

CDR3 DNA: TGTGCCAGTAGTCCTAGCGGGGTGGGGTACAATGAGCAGTTCTTC
CDR3 protein: CASSPSGVGYNEQFF
J gene: TRBJ2-1
D gene: TRBD2
clone size: NA
V gene: TRBV19

CDR3 DNA: TGCGCCAGCAGCTTGATGGACAGCAGCAATCAGCCCCAGCATTTT
CDR3 protein: CASSLMDSSNQPQHF
J gene: TRBJ1-5
D gene: NA
clone size: NA
V gene: TRBV5-1

CDR3 DNA: TGTGCCAGCAGTTTAAAAGGGGGGGGCATCGTTAATAGCAATCAGCCCCAGCATTTT
CDR3 protein: CASSLKGGGIVNSNQPQHF
J gene: TRBJ1-5
D gene: NA
clone size: NA
V gene: TRBV27

CDR3 DNA: TGTGCCTGGAACCAGCTCACGGGGGGCATTAACACCGGGGAGCTGTTTTTT
CDR3 protein: CAWNQLTGGINTGELFF
J gene: TRBJ2-2
D gene: NA
clone size: NA
V gene: TRBV30

CDR3 DNA: TGTGCCAGCAGCTTATTCCTAGCGGGAGGACCGACTATGACCTACGAGCAGTACTTC
CDR3 protein: CASSLFLAGGPTMTYEQYF
J gene: TRBJ2-7
D gene: TRBD2
clone size: once
V gene: TRBV11-2

CDR3 DNA: TGTGCCAGCAGTGTAGCAGCGGGGGGTGGGCAAGAGACCCAGTACTTC
CDR3 protein: CASSVAAGGGQETQYF
J gene: TRBJ2-5
D gene: TRBD2
clone size: NA
V gene: TRBV2

CDR3 DNA: TGTGCCTGGAGTTCAGGGCTCGGAAACACCATATATTTT
CDR3 protein: CAWSSGLGNTIYF
J gene: TRBJ1-3
D gene: NA
clone size: NA
V gene: TRBV30

CDR3 DNA: TGCAGCGGTGGACAGGGGTCCAATGAGCAGTTCTTC
CDR3 protein: CSGGQGSNEQFF
J gene: TRBJ2-1
D gene: TRBD1
clone size: NA
V gene: TRBV29-1

CDR3 DNA: TGTGCCTGGACTACTAGCGGGAGGGCCGGGGAGCTGTTTTTT
CDR3 protein: CAWTTSGRAGELFF
J gene: TRBJ2-2
D gene: TRBD2
clone size: few
V gene: TRBV30

CDR3 DNA: TGTGCCAGCAGTGGATCCAGGGGGCGCGCCCTGGAAGCTTTCTTT
CDR3 protein: CASSGSRGRALEAFF
J gene: TRBJ1-1
D gene: TRBD1
clone size: NA
V gene: TRBV27

CDR3 DNA: TGTGCCAGCAGCGTATCGACAGGGCGGAGCGGCTACACCTTC
CDR3 protein: CASSVSTGRSGYTF
J gene: TRBJ1-2
D gene: TRBD1
clone size: NA
V gene: TRBV9

CDR3 DNA: TGTGCCAGCTCACCACCAGGGGTTCCCTACGAGCAGTACTTC
CDR3 protein: CASSPPGVPYEQYF
J gene: TRBJ2-7
D gene: NA
clone size: NA
V gene: TRBV18